The 17 T cell receptor beta chains below were found in one sample sequenced in a study of T cell responses to AZD1222 COVID-19 vaccine. This table comes from immunoSEQ multiplex PCR, and its TCRdb copy is limited to in-frame clones, with some not included. The sample has 100,000 or so clones; approximately 90% are singletons. The sequenced sample was peripheral blood, obtained on day 0 of AZD1222 vaccination. The source of these receptors is an adult in good health.

The genes are TRBV24-1 and TRBJ1-2; TRBD1 aligns across 9 bases. The CDR3 contains 19 residues. V gave up 5 bases and J gave up 4 bases; unmatched junction bases: 19. Looked up from germline, CDR1 is KGHDR and CDR2 is SFDVKD. CDR3 in amino acids: CATSGGGWDREGLGYGYTF. CDR3 in DNA: TGTGCCACCAGTGGAGGGGGCTGGGACAGGGAGGGCCTCGGCTATGGCTACACCTTC.

Only one count was recorded for this clone. The J gene is TRBJ2-1, the V gene TRBV5-1, with D unresolved. V dropped 1 base and J dropped 5 bases, with 1 base sitting between them. Germline lookup yields CDR1 SGHRS and CDR2 YFSETQ. The CDR3 is made up of 11 amino acids. This chain's CDR3 is CASSLNNEQFF. DNA for the CDR3: TGCGCCAGCAGCTTGAACAATGAGCAGTTCTTC.

V and J are TRBV14 and TRBJ2-1, with 9 bases matching TRBD2. Germline values: CDR1 SGHDN, CDR2 FVKESK. Germline trimming cut 3 bases from V and 0 bases from J; bases unmatched to any gene: 6. The CDR3 is 17 residues long. This chain's CDR3 is CASSQIAGVSSYNEQFF. For the CDR3, the DNA is TGTGCCAGCAGCCAGATAGCGGGAGTGAGCTCCTACAATGAGCAGTTCTTC.

This clone was detected only once. The V call is TRBV5-6, the J call TRBJ1-2; 9 bases agree with TRBD1. V lost 4 bases to trimming and J lost 9 bases; unmatched junction nucleotides: 10. CDR3 length: 14 amino acids. The germline V gene encodes CDR1 SGHDT and CDR2 YYEEEE. The CDR3 here is CASSPWDRESSYTF. Written as DNA, the CDR3 is TGTGCCAGCAGCCCGTGGGACAGGGAGAGCAGCTACACCTTC.

The chain couples TRBV28 to TRBJ2-7; TRBD1 matches 7 bases. V shed 8 bases and J 6 bases; nucleotides not matched to a gene: 13. Germline assignment: CDR1 MDHEN and CDR2 SYDVKM. The CDR3 is 14 residues long. This CDR3 reads CASYTTGETGEQYF. The DNA of the CDR3 is TGTGCCAGCTATACAACAGGGGAAACAGGCGAGCAGTACTTC.

The chain employs TRBV7-6 and TRBJ1-1; D is uncertain. This CDR3 contains 14 residues. Trimming stripped 1 base from V and 3 bases from J, with 9 bases between. CDR1 and CDR2 (germline): SGHVS, FNYEAQ. CDR3 DNA: TGTGCCAGCAGCTTAGAACTGGGTTACACTGAAGCTTTCTTT. This encodes CASSLELGYTEAFF.

This chain uses TRBV7-9 with TRBJ2-1; 11 bases are a match to TRBD1. This CDR3 spans 16 amino acids. Looked up from germline, CDR1 is SEHNR and CDR2 is FQNEAQ (reference sequence). Trimming removed 2 bases from V and 8 bases from J; junction bases left unmatched: 8. Written as DNA, the CDR3 is TGTGCCAGCAGCTTACTTTCGGGACAGGGGGTCTATGAGCAGTTCTTC. Its translation: CASSLLSGQGVYEQFF.

In its sample, this clone was seen once. The rearrangement uses TRBV9 and TRBJ2-3; 8 bases line up with TRBD1. V was clipped by 4 bases and J by 0 bases; unmatched bases: 10. Germline CDR1 and CDR2: SGDLS and YYNGEE. The CDR3 spans 17 residues. The CDR3 spells CASSRTGQTTSTDTQYF. The CDR3, as DNA: TGTGCCAGCAGCCGGACAGGGCAGACAACTAGCACAGATACGCAGTATTTT.

This clone has just one count. The rearrangement joins TRBV6-5 to TRBJ2-5; tentatively, D is TRBD1 (5 bases). This CDR3 is 14 amino acids long. Germline values: CDR1 MNHEY, CDR2 SVGAGI. Deletions cut 7 bases from V and 2 bases from J, with 14 bases between. This CDR3 reads CASIGHFAQETQYF. CDR3 in DNA: TGTGCCAGCATTGGACATTTTGCGCAAGAGACCCAGTACTTC.

The chain employs TRBV5-1 and TRBJ2-7; 15 bases match TRBD2. The CDR3 has 18 amino acids. V was clipped by 2 bases and J by 2 bases; unmatched bases: 8. Germline CDR1 reads SGHRS; CDR2 reads YFSETQ. The CDR3 loop reads CASSFGLAGGPSAYEQYF. CDR3 nucleotides: TGCGCCAGCAGCTTCGGACTAGCGGGAGGGCCTAGCGCCTACGAGCAGTACTTC.

The chain uses TRBV7-2 and TRBJ1-3, with 7 bases that match TRBD1. After removal of 6 bases from V and 8 bases from J, the junction contained 7 bases not matched to a gene. Germline V gene data show CDR1 as SGHTA and CDR2 as FQGNSA. The CDR3 is 13 residues long. The CDR3 loop is CASSSRQGHTIYF. In DNA, the CDR3 is TGTGCCAGCAGTTCAAGACAGGGACACACCATATATTTT. The full variable domain, with the rest looked up from reference TRBV7-2 and TRBJ1-3, is GAGVSQSPSNKVTEKGKDVELRCDPISGHTALYWYRQSLGQGLEFLIYFQGNSAPDKSGLPSDRFSAERTGGSVSTLTIQRTQQEDSAVYLCASSSRQGHTIYFGEGSWLTVV.

V and J are TRBV6-1 and TRBJ1-5; D gene ambiguous. Trimming stripped 2 bases from V and 5 bases from J, with 10 bases between. The CDR3 is 14 residues long. The germline CDR1 and CDR2 sequences are MNHNS and SASEGT. CDR3 nucleotides: TGTGCCAGCAGTGAAAGTATCGGTTATCAGCCCCAGCATTTT. Protein product: CASSESIGYQPQHF.

This clone has a handful of counts. The chain uses TRBV7-9 and TRBJ1-1, with D unresolved. Deletions cut 4 bases from V and 3 bases from J, with 3 bases between. This CDR3 is 11 amino acids long. The germline gives CDR1 SEHNR, CDR2 FQNEAQ (reference sequence). In nucleotides, the CDR3 is TGTGCCAGCAGCTACGACACTGAAGCTTTCTTT. Protein: CASSYDTEAFF.

The V call is TRBV3-1 (or the pseudogene TRBV3-2), the J call TRBJ1-6; D remains ambiguous. This CDR3 region has 14 residues. V lost 1 base and J lost 9, with 10 bases in between. Germline-derived CDR1 and CDR2 are LGHDT and YNNKEL (reference sequence). Written as DNA, the CDR3 is TGTGCCAGCAGCCAAGGTGCCTCGGGTTCACCCCTCCACTTT. Its protein product is CASSQGASGSPLHF.

The genes are TRBV20-1 and TRBJ2-1; D remains ambiguous. This CDR3 is built from 10 residues. V was trimmed by 6 bases and J by 7 bases, leaving 7 bases between them. Germline loops: CDR1 DFQATT, CDR2 SNEGSKA (reference sequence). CDR3 protein: CSAARNEQFF. The CDR3 DNA is TGCAGTGCCGCTAGAAATGAGCAGTTCTTC.

This sequence joins TRBV30 and TRBJ2-7, with D unresolved. Trimming shortened V by 1 base and J by 5 bases, and 9 bases separated the two germline ends. Germline V gene sequence: CDR1 GTSNPN, CDR2 SVGIG (reference sequence). The CDR3 covers 12 residues. CDR3 protein: CAWSDGRNEQYF. As DNA, the CDR3 is TGTGCCTGGAGTGACGGGCGGAACGAGCAGTACTTC.

CDR3 nucleotides: TGTGCCAGTACGGACAGGGGGAGGACCGGGGAGCTGTTTTTT. Translated, it gives CASTDRGRTGELFF. V and J are TRBV19 and TRBJ2-2, with 10 positions matching TRBD1. This CDR3 has 14 amino acids. J was trimmed by 5 bases and V by 7 bases; bases with no gene match: 4. Germline V gene lookup returns CDR1 LNHDA and CDR2 SQIVND (reference sequence).